The clone carrying this T cell receptor beta chain was detected many times. Its antigen is not identified. This sample was taken from a study of tumor-infiltrating lymphocytes in primary liver carcinoma. Study-level results: Significantly larger top-250-clone fractions were found in tumors than in blood (p = 0.039). Among top clones, only about 8-25% appeared in all five tumor regions.

From 500 to 600 ng of total RNA, TCR beta-specific cDNA was reverse-transcribed using a constant-region primer. Investigators got TCR beta libraries out of three nested multiplex PCR rounds, done with slightly modified ARM-PCR. PCR rounds one and two used TRBV1-TRBV30 forward primers with a C-beta reverse primer for around 10 cycles each. TCRdb independently ran MiXCR on the multiplex PCR reads; one entry per CDR3 protein. The sample consists of tens of thousands of distinct CDR3 sequences, over 60% of them appearing once. The roughly 17-32 mg bulk tissue piece was not sorted before simultaneous RNA and DNA extraction. Germline trimming cut 1 base from V and 8 bases from J; bases unmatched to any gene: 5. The CDR3 length is 15 residues. CDR1 is SGHNT and CDR2 is YENEEA in the germline V gene.

The receptor comes from a man aged 35-49 years with primary liver carcinoma and hepatitis B virus infection. Material: liver tumor tissue from sampling region 5. Subset: tumor region T5, tumor centre. The chain joins TRBV11-3 to TRBJ2-1, with 10 bases fitting TRBD2. The CDR3 region has the DNA TGTGCCAGCAGCTTAGGTGCTAGCGGGAGCTATGAGCAGTTCTTC. It yields the protein CASSLGASGSYEQFF.